A single sample is the source of the 18 T cell receptor beta chains below, sequenced in a study of blood T cell repertoires in COVID-19 (dated by TCRdb to about 2020). Library preparation employed the immunoSEQ multiplex PCR assay. Not all clones reach the TCRdb copy of this immuneACCESS table, which keeps in-frame sequences only. Checked studies attribute under half of the gap to unresolved V genes and leave the rest unexplained. For this sample there are about 300,000 clones; under 90% appear just once. Roughly a tenth of the sample goes to the ten largest clones. The source material was PBMCs or T cells enriched from blood (not recorded which). These receptors came from a woman under 30 who had recovered from COVID-19.

J is TRBJ1-1 and V is TRBV24-1; D perhaps matches TRBD1 (6 bases). The germline V and J ends were trimmed by 5 bases and 2 bases, with 17 bases remaining between them. CDR3 size: 16 residues. Germline CDR1 and CDR2: KGHDR and SFDVKD. In nucleotides, the CDR3 is TGTGCCACCAGTGGCCCGGGCCCACAGGGTAACACTGAAGCTTTCTTT. It is translated as CATSGPGPQGNTEAFF.

This clone was recorded only once. The chain recombines TRBV10-2 with TRBJ2-7; the D is unclear. V lost 3 bases to trimming and J lost 2 bases, with 11 bases between them. This CDR3 spans 14 amino acids. Looked up from germline, CDR1 is WSHSY and CDR2 is SAAADI. The CDR3 DNA reads TGCGCCAGCAGTGAAACAAATCTCCCCTACGAGCAGTACTTC. Its protein product is CASSETNLPYEQYF.

The rearrangement joins TRBV2 to TRBJ2-7, with D possibly TRBD1 on 5 matching bases. V shed 5 bases and J shed 3 bases, with 14 bases lying between them. The CDR3 loop spans 14 amino acids. Germline V gene lookup returns CDR1 SNHLY and CDR2 FYNNEI. As DNA, the CDR3 is TGTGCCAGCAGTCCGCAGGGCAGTTACTACGAGCAGTACTTC. The encoded protein is CASSPQGSYYEQYF.

This chain uses TRBV19 with TRBJ1-5; D ambiguous. The CDR3 is made up of 12 amino acids. CDR1 is LNHDA and CDR2 is SQIVND in the germline V gene (reference sequence). V gave up 4 bases and J gave up 8 bases, with 9 bases separating them. CDR3 nucleotide sequence: TGTGCCAGTAGTACCCCTGACAAGCCCCAGCATTTT. Encoded protein: CASSTPDKPQHF.

This chain connects TRBV9 to TRBJ2-2; D unclear. V gave up 1 base and J gave up 0 bases, with 10 bases separating them. In germline, CDR1 is SGDLS, CDR2 YYNGEE. This CDR3 spans 16 amino acids. The CDR3 DNA reads as TGTGCCAGCAGCGTATCTCCCGCGTCGAACACCGGGGAGCTGTTTTTT. Amino acids: CASSVSPASNTGELFF.

The V and J genes are TRBV2 and TRBJ1-1, with D tentatively TRBD1 (5 bases). Germline loops: CDR1 SNHLY, CDR2 FYNNEI. Deletions cut 3 bases from V and 5 bases from J, with 13 bases between. The CDR3 has 14 residues. The CDR3 region is CASSEPTVRTEAFF. CDR3 DNA: TGTGCCAGCAGTGAGCCGACAGTTCGGACTGAAGCTTTCTTT.

The DNA of the CDR3 is TGTGCCAGCAGTGAACGCCAGGGTGGTGGAAACACCATATATTTT. Its translation is CASSERQGGGNTIYF. This chain uses TRBV2 with TRBJ1-3; possible D gene TRBD1, 5 bases. The CDR3 runs 15 residues. From germline, CDR1 is SNHLY and CDR2 FYNNEI. The V and J ends lost 2 bases and 3 bases respectively, with 11 bases between them.

The chain uses TRBV3-1 (or the pseudogene TRBV3-2) and TRBJ2-5; a possible D gene is TRBD1 (6 bases). The V gene lost 5 bases and the J gene lost 1 base, with 20 bases spanning the gap. The germline CDR1 and CDR2 sequences are LGHDT and YNNKEL (reference sequence). This CDR3 is 17 amino acids long. The CDR3 loop is CASSLDSGTNLQETQYF. CDR3 nucleotides: TGTGCCAGCAGCTTGGATTCCGGGACAAACCTCCAAGAGACCCAGTACTTC.

The chain recombines TRBV5-1 with TRBJ1-3, with TRBD1 matching over 7 bases. CDR1 and CDR2 (germline): SGHRS, YFSETQ. This CDR3 contains 16 residues. The ends lost 0 bases at V and 2 bases at J; junction bases unmatched: 5. The CDR3 DNA is TGCGCCAGCAGCTTGGGAGACAGGGCCCCTGGAAACACCATATATTTT. Its protein product is CASSLGDRAPGNTIYF.

The rearrangement uses TRBV10-3 and TRBJ1-5; weak D call: TRBD1 (6 bases). The CDR3 consists of 13 residues. V was shortened by 8 bases and J by 7 bases, with 15 bases between the two germline ends. Germline V gives CDR1 ENHRY, CDR2 SYGVKD. CDR3 amino acids: CAISEGDVQPQHF. CDR3 DNA sequence: TGTGCCATCTCCGAGGGGGACGTGCAGCCCCAGCATTTT.

The CDR3 here is CASSSGGQDSYEQYF. The CDR3 coding sequence is TGTGCCAGCAGCTCAGGCGGACAGGATTCCTACGAGCAGTACTTC. The chain employs TRBV7-9 and TRBJ2-7; 7 bases match TRBD1. The CDR3 has 15 amino acids. Germline lookup yields CDR1 SEHNR and CDR2 FQNEAQ (reference sequence). With V trimmed by 4 bases and J by 1 base, 7 bases remained unmatched.

This rearrangement joins TRBV29-1 to TRBJ1-4; D possibly corresponds to TRBD1 (6 bases). The CDR3 loop spans 13 amino acids. V lost 6 bases and J 8 bases, leaving 16 bases between the germline ends. Germline V gene data show CDR1 as SQVTM and CDR2 as ANQGSEA. CDR3 in amino acids: CSVLQGDGEKLFF. CDR3 bases: TGCAGCGTCCTACAGGGTGATGGGGAAAAACTGTTTTTT.

This clone was observed a few times. The chain combines TRBV27 with TRBJ1-5; D perhaps matches TRBD1 (6 bases). The CDR3 contains 15 residues. Germline loops: CDR1 MNHEY, CDR2 SMNVEV (reference sequence). V lost 6 bases, J lost 4 bases, and 16 bases lay in between. This chain's CDR3 is CASRPIGTNNQPQHF. CDR3 coding DNA: TGTGCCAGCAGACCTATCGGGACAAATAATCAGCCCCAGCATTTT.

V and J are TRBV19 and TRBJ2-3; 8 bases are shared with TRBD2. V was pared by 5 bases and J by 6 bases, with 7 bases of the junction left unmatched. CDR1 and CDR2 from the germline V gene are LNHDA and SQIVND (reference sequence). The CDR3 loop spans 14 amino acids. The CDR3 sequence is CASSWAGGRDTQYF. For the CDR3, the DNA is TGTGCCAGTAGTTGGGCGGGAGGCAGGGATACGCAGTATTTT.

In this sample, this clone turned up a few times. The genes are TRBV5-1 and TRBJ1-5; D perhaps matches TRBD1 (5 bases). Germline lookup yields CDR1 SGHRS and CDR2 YFSETQ. V lost 6 bases to trimming and J lost 5 bases, with 12 bases between them. The CDR3 is made up of 13 amino acids. CDR3 nucleotides: TGCGCCAGCACAGCGGAGGGACATCAGCCCCAGCATTTT. Amino acid sequence: CASTAEGHQPQHF.

This rearrangement joins TRBV5-1 to TRBJ1-5, with D tentatively TRBD1 (5 bases). Per germline, CDR1 SGHRS and CDR2 YFSETQ. V was cut by 5 bases and J by 6 bases, with 18 bases left in between. The CDR3 is made up of 15 amino acids. CDR3 DNA sequence: TGCGCCAGCAGTTTGATGCAGGGTCCGGGTCAGCCCCAGCATTTT. This gives the protein CASSLMQGPGQPQHF.

The rearrangement links TRBV15 to TRBJ2-5; TRBD2 matches at 10 bases. The length of the CDR3 is 16 residues. Trimming cost V 1 base and J 2 bases; bases outside gene matches: 4. CDR1 is LNHNV, CDR2 YYDKDF, per germline (reference sequence). The CDR3 nucleotides are TGTGCCACCAGCAGAGGGAGCGGGAGGGCACAAGAGACCCAGTACTTC. Encoded protein: CATSRGSGRAQETQYF.

The genes are TRBV6-5 and TRBJ2-1; TRBD1 aligns across 10 bases. CDR3 length: 15 residues. Germline CDR1 MNHEY, CDR2 SVGAGI. J lost 8 bases, V lost 0 bases, and 4 bases had no gene match. CDR3 amino acids: CASSYSGQGWDEQFF. The CDR3 DNA is TGTGCCAGCAGTTACTCGGGACAGGGGTGGGATGAGCAGTTCTTC.